The present TCR beta chain was sequenced within a study of cytomegalovirus exposure and HLA in healthy donors. 60 Vbeta and 13 Jbeta primers were used in PCR. TCRdb's copy holds only in-frame clones and misses some; the assay was immunoSEQ multiplex PCR. The repertoire consists of over 150,000 clones, with around 75% occurring once and the leading ten covering 1.3% to 1.5%. Germline assignment: CDR1 LNHDA and CDR2 SQIVND (reference sequence). The CDR3 runs 15 residues. V dropped 2 bases and J dropped 10; count of bases not matched to a gene: 7. Study-level points and caveats: In a later analysis, HLA-C alleles had the fewest associated TCRs, DRB1 alleles the most. Later analysis demonstrated an association between a missense DCLRE1C variant and TCR beta V- and J-gene trimming.

On this clone: Its antigen is unknown.

Sequencing used PBMCs. The TCR originated in a man aged 18-30 years in good health and CMV-seronegative. The V call is TRBV19, the J call TRBJ2-1; the match to TRBD2 covers 11 bases. CDR3 DNA: TGTGCCAGTAGTATATACGGTAGCGGGGGGGCGGAGCAGTTCTTC. Amino acid sequence: CASSIYGSGGAEQFF. The complete variable domain, with remaining parts taken from reference TRBV19 and TRBJ2-1, reads DGGITQSPKYLFRKEGQNVTLSCEQNLNHDAMYWYRQDPGQGLRLIYYSQIVNDFQKGDIAEGYSVSREKKESFPLTVTSAQKNPTAFYLCASSIYGSGGAEQFFGPGTRLTVL.